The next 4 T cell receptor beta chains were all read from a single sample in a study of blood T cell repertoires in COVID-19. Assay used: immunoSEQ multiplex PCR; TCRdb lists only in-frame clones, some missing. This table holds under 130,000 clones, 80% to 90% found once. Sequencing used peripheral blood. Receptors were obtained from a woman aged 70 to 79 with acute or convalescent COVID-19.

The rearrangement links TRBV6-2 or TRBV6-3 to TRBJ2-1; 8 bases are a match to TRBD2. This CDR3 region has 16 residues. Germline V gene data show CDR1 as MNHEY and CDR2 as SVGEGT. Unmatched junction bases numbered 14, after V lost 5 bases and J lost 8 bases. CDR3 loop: CASSPSGGGSRDEQFF. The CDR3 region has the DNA TGTGCCAGCAGTCCATCCGGCGGGGGGTCCCGGGATGAGCAGTTCTTC.

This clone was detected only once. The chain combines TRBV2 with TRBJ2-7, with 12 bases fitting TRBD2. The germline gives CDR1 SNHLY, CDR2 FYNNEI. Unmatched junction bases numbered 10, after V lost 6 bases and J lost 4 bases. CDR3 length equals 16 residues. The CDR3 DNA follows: TGTGCCAGCAGAGACCTAGCGGGAGGGCCGACTTACGAGCAGTACTTC. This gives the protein CASRDLAGGPTYEQYF.

CDR3 in DNA: TGTGCCAGCAGTTCGTTCCTGGGACAGGGGGCTGACTACGAGCAGTACTTC. Translated, it gives CASSSFLGQGADYEQYF. The chain links TRBV28 to TRBJ2-7; 12 bases are a match to TRBD1. The CDR3 has 17 amino acids. The V segment lost 4 bases and the J segment 3 bases; nucleotides outside the gene matches: 10. Germline CDR1 and CDR2: MDHEN and SYDVKM.

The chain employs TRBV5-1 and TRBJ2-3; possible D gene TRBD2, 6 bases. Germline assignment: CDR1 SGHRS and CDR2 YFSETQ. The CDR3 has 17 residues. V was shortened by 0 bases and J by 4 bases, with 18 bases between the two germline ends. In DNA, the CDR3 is TGCGCCAGCAGCTTGGCCTGGGACTTCTCCCTCGCAGATACGCAGTATTTT. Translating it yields CASSLAWDFSLADTQYF.